The 25 T cell receptor beta chains listed next were all sequenced from one sample in a study of OX40 agonist ivuxolimab in advanced cancers. TCRdb's copy holds only in-frame clones and misses some; the assay was immunoSEQ multiplex PCR. Of approximately 70,000 clones in the sample, approximately 85% were seen once. Sequencing used CD4+ or CD8+ T cells sorted from blood, obtained in a trial of the OX40 agonist ivuxolimab. Every receptor here comes from an adult with an advanced solid tumor such as melanoma, head and neck, liver or kidney cancer.

The chain employs TRBV19 and TRBJ1-1; TRBD1 matches 8 bases. With V trimmed by 4 bases and J by 4 bases, 5 bases remained unmatched. In germline, CDR1 is LNHDA, CDR2 SQIVND (reference sequence). There are 14 residues in the CDR3. The CDR3 loop is CASSNQGAGTEAFF. The CDR3 DNA reads as TGTGCCAGTAGTAACCAGGGGGCTGGCACTGAAGCTTTCTTT.

V gene TRBV6-5 combines with J gene TRBJ2-2; D remains unclear. Germline assignment: CDR1 MNHEY and CDR2 SVGAGI. With 5 bases removed from V and 3 bases from J, the gap between germline ends came to 10 bases. The CDR3 loop spans 14 amino acids. The CDR3: CASSVDRYTGELFF. Written as DNA, the CDR3 is TGTGCCAGCAGTGTCGACCGATACACCGGGGAGCTGTTTTTT.

This chain uses TRBV5-1 with TRBJ2-2, with 9 bases aligning to TRBD1. This CDR3 is 16 amino acids long. V trimming: 4 bases; J trimming: 8 bases; junction bases outside the gene matches: 12. Germline V gene lookup returns CDR1 SGHRS and CDR2 YFSETQ. CDR3 amino acids: CASSLDRGPRTGELFF. The CDR3 nucleotides read TGCGCCAGCAGCCTGGACAGGGGACCTAGGACGGGGGAGCTGTTTTTT.

This clone was picked up one time. The J gene is TRBJ2-3, the V gene TRBV11-3; D is uncertain. The CDR3 totals 14 residues. Germline CDR1 and CDR2: SGHNT and YENEEA. Trimming took 1 base from V and 1 from J, leaving 6 bases between them. The CDR3 reads CASSLVAGTDTQYF. The DNA of the CDR3 is TGTGCCAGCAGCTTAGTTGCAGGCACAGATACGCAGTATTTT. Full variable domain (remainder filled in from reference TRBV11-3 and TRBJ2-3): EAGVVQSPRYKIIEKKQPVAFWCNPISGHNTLYWYLQNLGQGPELLIRYENEEAVDDSQLPKDRFSAERLKGVDSTLKIQPAELGDSAVYLCASSLVAGTDTQYFGPGTRLTVL.

With respect to this clone: Compared with germline, one end of the junction differs, possibly owing to a read error. The chain links TRBV7-7 to TRBJ2-7; 9 bases match TRBD1. There are 14 residues in the CDR3. Germline loops: CDR1 SSHAT, CDR2 FNYEAQ (reference sequence). This CDR3 is CASSSGQGDYEQYF. CDR3 in DNA: TGTGCTAGCAGCTCGGGACAGGGTGACTACGAGCAGTACTTC.

CDR3 nucleotide sequence: TGCAGCGTTGAGCCGGCTAGGGGAACAGATACGCAGTATTTT. This sequence encodes CSVEPARGTDTQYF. The V call is TRBV29-1, the J call TRBJ2-3; a weak D match, TRBD1 (5 bases). CDR1 and CDR2 from the germline V gene are SQVTM and ANQGSEA. Trimming pared 3 bases from V and 3 bases from J, leaving 13 bases between. The CDR3 length is 14 residues.

The chain recombines TRBV7-9 with TRBJ2-2, with TRBD2 as a possible D gene (6 bases). Trimming took 5 bases from V and 6 from J, leaving 16 bases between them. CDR1 SEHNR and CDR2 FQNEAQ come from the germline V gene (reference sequence). This CDR3 has 15 residues. The CDR3 is CASSPSMGEAGELFF. The CDR3 nucleotides read TGTGCCAGCAGCCCATCGATGGGGGAGGCCGGGGAGCTGTTTTTT. The complete variable domain, with remaining parts taken from reference TRBV7-9 and TRBJ2-2, reads DTGVSQNPRHKITKRGQNVTFRCDPISEHNRLYWYRQTLGQGPEFLTYFQNEAQLEKSRLLSDRFSAERPKGSFSTLEIQRTEQGDSAMYLCASSPSMGEAGELFFGEGSRLTVL.

The chain carries TRBV29-1 and TRBJ1-1, with a weak D call TRBD1 (5 bases). Per germline, CDR1 SQVTM and CDR2 ANQGSEA. V dropped 8 bases and J dropped 5 bases, with 15 bases sitting between them. The CDR3 spans 12 residues. CDR3 residues: CSTRGGGTEAFF. The CDR3 DNA reads TGCAGCACGAGGGGCGGGGGAACTGAAGCTTTCTTT.

This clone was recorded only once. The chain couples TRBV7-9 to TRBJ1-3; weak D call: TRBD1 (6 bases). Germline assignment: CDR1 SEHNR and CDR2 FQNEAQ (reference sequence). The CDR3 covers 13 residues. Trimming pared 10 bases from V and 0 bases from J, leaving 10 bases between. CDR3 DNA: TGTGCCACGCACAGGGCCTCTGGAAACACCATATATTTT. This encodes CATHRASGNTIYF.

The chain links TRBV5-1 to TRBJ1-1; D is unclear. The CDR3 covers 13 residues. The germline V and J ends were trimmed by 0 bases and 1 base, with 4 bases remaining between them. The germline gives CDR1 SGHRS, CDR2 YFSETQ. The CDR3 sequence: CASSLVPNTEAFF. The CDR3 DNA reads as TGCGCCAGCAGCTTGGTCCCGAACACTGAAGCTTTCTTT.

V gene TRBV25-1 combines with J gene TRBJ2-7; TRBD1 might be the D (7 bases). The CDR3 is made up of 13 amino acids. V shed 5 bases and J shed 4 bases, with 12 bases lying between them. CDR1 MGHDK and CDR2 SYGVNS come from the germline V gene. The DNA of the CDR3 is TGTGCCAGCAGTTCGACAGGGAGGTACGAGCAGTACTTC. Translation: CASSSTGRYEQYF.

The rearrangement joins TRBV19 to TRBJ1-3; no reliable D call. The CDR3 has 13 residues. Between the trimmed V and J ends, which lost 6 bases and 2 bases, there was a span of 8 bases. Germline V CDR1 and CDR2: LNHDA, SQIVND (reference sequence). CDR3 region: CASRLDAGNTIYF. The DNA for the CDR3 is TGTGCCAGTAGGCTTGACGCTGGAAACACCATATATTTT.

The chain couples TRBV5-1 to TRBJ2-2; possible D gene TRBD1, 6 bases. Germline V CDR1 and CDR2: SGHRS, YFSETQ. Trimming took 2 bases from V and 7 from J, leaving 15 bases between them. The CDR3 runs 15 residues. This chain's CDR3 is CASSLGWGQVGELFF. In nucleotides, the CDR3 is TGCGCCAGCAGCTTAGGCTGGGGGCAAGTCGGGGAGCTGTTTTTT.

As to this clone: Different DNA sequences within this sample yield the same CDR3. The V and J genes are TRBV28 and TRBJ2-2, with 8 bases fitting TRBD2. The CDR3 is 15 residues long. Germline lookup yields CDR1 MDHEN and CDR2 SYDVKM. J was trimmed by 1 base and V by 6 bases; bases with no gene match: 4. The DNA of the CDR3 is TGTGCCAGCAGACCAACTAGCGGGAACACCGGGGAGCTGTTTTTT. It translates to CASRPTSGNTGELFF.

This clone was detected once. The rearrangement joins TRBV28 to TRBJ2-7, with D perhaps matching TRBD2 (5 bases). V was cut by 6 bases and J by 0 bases, with 12 bases left in between. The CDR3 is made up of 14 amino acids. CDR1 is MDHEN and CDR2 is SYDVKM in the germline V gene. The CDR3 region is CASRRGRSSYEQYF. CDR3 nucleotide sequence: TGTGCCAGCAGGCGCGGGCGGAGCTCCTACGAGCAGTACTTC. The whole variable domain, remainder taken from reference TRBV28 and TRBJ2-7, is DVKVTQSSRYLVKRTGEKVFLECVQDMDHENMFWYRQDPGLGLRLIYFSYDVKMKEKGDIPEGYSVSREKKERFSLILESASTNQTSMYLCASRRGRSSYEQYFGPGTRLTVT.

The chain combines TRBV29-1 with TRBJ2-5; 7 nucleotides align to TRBD1. The CDR3 is 13 residues long. Germline values: CDR1 SQVTM, CDR2 ANQGSEA. Trimming cost V 2 bases and J 5 bases; bases outside gene matches: 5. This CDR3 is CSVERQGVETQYF. Written as DNA, the CDR3 is TGCAGCGTTGAACGACAGGGTGTGGAGACCCAGTACTTC.

V is TRBV2 and J is TRBJ2-5; 8 positions agree with TRBD1. The V gene's germline CDR1 is SNHLY and CDR2 FYNNEI. The CDR3 sequence is 15 residues long. J was trimmed by 2 bases and V by 5 bases; bases with no gene match: 7. This CDR3 reads CASSPFRTGQETQYF. The CDR3 DNA follows: TGTGCCAGCAGTCCCTTCCGGACAGGGCAAGAGACCCAGTACTTC.

The V gene is TRBV5-1, the J gene TRBJ2-3; no reliable D call. This CDR3 has 14 residues. CDR1 is SGHRS and CDR2 is YFSETQ in the germline V gene. Trimming stripped 2 bases from V and 5 bases from J, with 12 bases between. The chain's CDR3 is CASSFQPTRDTQYF. CDR3 DNA sequence: TGCGCCAGCAGCTTCCAACCGACTCGAGATACGCAGTATTTT.

This chain connects TRBV5-1 to TRBJ2-1; no clear D. V lost 4 bases and J lost 9, with 11 bases in between. The CDR3 spans 12 residues. Germline CDR1 SGHRS, CDR2 YFSETQ. The CDR3 DNA sequence: TGCGCCAGCAGCGTCCTAAATCGTGAGCAGTTCTTC. Translation: CASSVLNREQFF.

The genes are TRBV7-6 and TRBJ2-7; 10 bases are a match to TRBD1. Germline CDR1 reads SGHVS; CDR2 reads FNYEAQ. The CDR3 is 14 amino acids. V was clipped by 4 bases and J by 6 bases; unmatched bases: 6. The CDR3 spells CASSSRTGGTEQYF. The CDR3 DNA is TGTGCCAGCAGCTCACGGACAGGGGGGACCGAGCAGTACTTC.

This rearrangement joins TRBV6-5 to TRBJ2-2; D ambiguous. The CDR3 sequence is 13 residues long. From germline, CDR1 is MNHEY and CDR2 SVGAGI. Trimming pared 0 bases from V and 7 bases from J, leaving 6 bases between. CDR3 sequence reads: CASSYSLDGELFF. The CDR3 nucleotides read TGTGCCAGCAGTTACTCTCTGGACGGGGAGCTGTTTTTT.

V usage is TRBV11-3 and J usage is TRBJ2-3, with D tentatively TRBD1 (5 bases). V was cut by 0 bases and J by 5 bases, with 9 bases left in between. CDR3 length: 14 residues. Germline lookup yields CDR1 SGHNT and CDR2 YENEEA. CDR3 sequence: CASSLDPRGDTQYF. CDR3 in DNA: TGTGCCAGCAGCTTAGACCCTAGGGGAGATACGCAGTATTTT.

This clone was found a few times. This chain connects TRBV18 to TRBJ2-3; unclear D gene. In germline, CDR1 is KGHSH, CDR2 LQKENI. The CDR3 spans 15 residues. Trimming shortened V by 3 bases and J by 0 bases, and 10 bases separated the two germline ends. As DNA, the CDR3 is TGTGCCAGCTCACCGGTTAACCCGAGCACAGATACGCAGTATTTT. Amino acids: CASSPVNPSTDTQYF.

The gene calls are TRBV6-4 and TRBJ2-3; either TRBD1 or TRBD2 may supply D (5 bases each). Trimming stripped 4 bases from V and 9 bases from J, with 8 bases between. The CDR3 spans 11 residues. Germline loops: CDR1 MRHNA, CDR2 SNTAGT. The CDR3 nucleotides read TGTGCCAGCAGTGTGGGGGAAACGCAGTATTTT. Its protein product is CASSVGETQYF.

This clone was recorded only once. The V gene is TRBV18, the J gene TRBJ2-1, with TRBD1 identical over 9 bases. CDR1 and CDR2 (germline): KGHSH, LQKENI. The trim removed 5 bases at V and 2 bases at J, leaving 1 base unmatched. The CDR3 is made up of 14 amino acids. CDR3 DNA sequence: TGTGCCAGCTCAGGGACAGGGACCTACAATGAGCAGTTCTTC. It yields the protein CASSGTGTYNEQFF. Combining the CDR3 with reference TRBV18 and TRBJ2-1 gives the whole variable domain NAGVMQNPRHLVRRRGQEARLRCSPMKGHSHVYWYRQLPEEGLKFMVYLQKENIIDESGMPKERFSAEFPKEGPSILRIQQVVRGDSAAYFCASSGTGTYNEQFFGPGTRLTVL.